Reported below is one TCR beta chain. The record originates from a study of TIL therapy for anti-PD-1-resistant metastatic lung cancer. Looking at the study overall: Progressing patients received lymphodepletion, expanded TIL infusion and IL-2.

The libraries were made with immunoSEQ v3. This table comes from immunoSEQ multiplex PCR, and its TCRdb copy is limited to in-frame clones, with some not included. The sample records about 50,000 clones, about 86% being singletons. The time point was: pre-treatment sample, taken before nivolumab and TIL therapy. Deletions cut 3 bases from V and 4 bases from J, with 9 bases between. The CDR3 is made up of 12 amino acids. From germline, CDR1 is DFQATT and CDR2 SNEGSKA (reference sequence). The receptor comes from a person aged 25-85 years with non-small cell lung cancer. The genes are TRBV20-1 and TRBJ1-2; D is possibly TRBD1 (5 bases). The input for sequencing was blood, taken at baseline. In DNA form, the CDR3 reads TGCAGTGCTAGTGTGGGACCCTATGGCTACACCTTC. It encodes CSASVGPYGYTF.